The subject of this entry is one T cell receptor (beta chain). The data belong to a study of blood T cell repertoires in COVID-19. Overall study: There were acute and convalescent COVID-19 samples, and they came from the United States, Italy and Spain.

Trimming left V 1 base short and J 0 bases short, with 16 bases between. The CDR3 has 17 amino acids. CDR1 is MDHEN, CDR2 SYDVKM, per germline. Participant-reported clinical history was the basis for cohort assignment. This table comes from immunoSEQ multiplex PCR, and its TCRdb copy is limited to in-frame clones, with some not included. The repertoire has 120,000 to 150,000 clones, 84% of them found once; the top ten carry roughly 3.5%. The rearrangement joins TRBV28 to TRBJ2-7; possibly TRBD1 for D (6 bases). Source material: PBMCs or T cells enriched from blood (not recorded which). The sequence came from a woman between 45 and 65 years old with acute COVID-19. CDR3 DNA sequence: TGTGCCAGCAGTTTATCCCTAGATACAGGGCCCTCCTACGAGCAGTACTTC. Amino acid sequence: CASSLSLDTGPSYEQYF.